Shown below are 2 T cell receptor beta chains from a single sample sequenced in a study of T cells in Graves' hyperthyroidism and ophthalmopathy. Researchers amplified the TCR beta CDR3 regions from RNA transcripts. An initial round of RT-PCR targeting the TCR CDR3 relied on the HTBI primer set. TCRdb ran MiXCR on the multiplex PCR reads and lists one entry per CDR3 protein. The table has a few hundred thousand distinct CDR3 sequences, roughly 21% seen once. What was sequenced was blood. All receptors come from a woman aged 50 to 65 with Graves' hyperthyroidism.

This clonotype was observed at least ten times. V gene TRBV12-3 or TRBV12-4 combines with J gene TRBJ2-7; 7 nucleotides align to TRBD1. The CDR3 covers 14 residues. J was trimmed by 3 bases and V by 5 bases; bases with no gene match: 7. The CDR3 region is CASSEQGVSYEQYF. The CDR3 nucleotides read TGTGCCAGCAGTGAGCAGGGGGTCAGCTACGAGCAGTACTTC.

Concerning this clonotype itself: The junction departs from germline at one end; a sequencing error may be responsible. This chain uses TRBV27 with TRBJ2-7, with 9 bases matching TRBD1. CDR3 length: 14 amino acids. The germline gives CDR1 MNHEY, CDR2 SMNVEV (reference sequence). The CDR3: CAGSPGQGIYEQYF. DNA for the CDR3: TGTGCCGGCAGCCCTGGACAGGGGATATACGAGCAGTACTTC.